This is a list of T cell receptor beta chains from one sample in a study of blood T cells in healthy people across ages. One entry per CDR3 protein results from TCRdb running MiXCR on the 5' RACE reads. The data contain around 1.5 million distinct CDR3 sequences, approximately 40% of them singletons. The source material was blood. The receptors shown here come from a woman aged 18-29 years in good health. Each CDR3 is given with its conserved first and last residue. Each record gives: clone size, V gene, J gene, D gene, CDR3 DNA, CDR3 protein. The D gene is left open where the match is weak. Some rows have no size entry. The others give once, few or many, or a class for an expanded clone.

clone size: once
V gene: TRBV10-3
J gene: TRBJ2-7
D gene: TRBD2
CDR3 DNA: TGTGCCATCAGCGACAAACCGGGACTAGCGGGAGGCGAGCAGTACTTC
CDR3 protein: CAISDKPGLAGGEQYF

clone size: few
V gene: TRBV7-3
J gene: TRBJ2-1
D gene: -
CDR3 DNA: TGTGCCAGCAGCTTAAACGCTGGCGGGGCGAACAATGAGCAGTTCTTC
CDR3 protein: CASSLNAGGANNEQFF

clone size: -
V gene: TRBV20-1
J gene: TRBJ2-1
D gene: -
CDR3 DNA: TGCAGTGCTAGAGATACTGGCGGAGCCTACAATGAGCAGTTCTTC
CDR3 protein: CSARDTGGAYNEQFF

clone size: -
V gene: TRBV27
J gene: TRBJ2-1
D gene: -
CDR3 DNA: TGTGCCAGCAGTTTATTATCCATAGAGGGAGTTCTGTTCTTC
CDR3 protein: CASSLLSIEGVLFF

clone size: -
V gene: TRBV6-1
J gene: TRBJ2-3
D gene: -
CDR3 DNA: TGTGCCAGCGGGGGAGTATTCGCGGATACGCAGTATTTT
CDR3 protein: CASGGVFADTQYF

clone size: few
V gene: TRBV29-1
J gene: TRBJ1-1
D gene: -
CDR3 DNA: TGCAGCGTTGAGCAGGGCAACGCGGTCGCTTTCTTT
CDR3 protein: CSVEQGNAVAFF

clone size: -
V gene: TRBV20-1
J gene: TRBJ1-1
D gene: -
CDR3 DNA: TGCAGTGCTAGGAGGGTCGCGGGCACTGAAGCTTTCTTT
CDR3 protein: CSARRVAGTEAFF

clone size: -
V gene: TRBV7-2
J gene: TRBJ1-2
D gene: -
CDR3 DNA: TGTGCCAGCAGCTCCGGGGGGGCGGGGGGCTACACCTTC
CDR3 protein: CASSSGGAGGYTF

clone size: -
V gene: TRBV12-3/TRBV12-4
J gene: TRBJ2-3
D gene: -
CDR3 DNA: TGTGCCAGCAATTCGGAGGATACGGAGGGGCACAGATACGCGTATTTT
CDR3 protein: CASNSEDTEGHRYAYF

clone size: few
V gene: TRBV7-6
J gene: TRBJ2-3
D gene: -
CDR3 DNA: TGTGCCAGCAGCCTAATGTCGCAGCCCACAGATACGCAGTATTTT
CDR3 protein: CASSLMSQPTDTQYF

clone size: -
V gene: TRBV21-1
J gene: TRBJ2-7
D gene: -
CDR3 DNA: TGTGCCAGAAGTCACGGGGGTAGTCCCTACGAGCAGTACTTC
CDR3 protein: CARSHGGSPYEQYF

clone size: -
V gene: TRBV20-1
J gene: TRBJ1-5
D gene: -
CDR3 DNA: TGCAGTGCTAATGAACTGCAGCCCCAGCATTTT
CDR3 protein: CSANELQPQHF

clone size: -
V gene: TRBV27
J gene: TRBJ1-2
D gene: TRBD1
CDR3 DNA: TGTGCCAGCAGTTCCACAGGGGGAAGTAATAGCCCTTATGGCTACACCTTC
CDR3 protein: CASSSTGGSNSPYGYTF

clone size: few
V gene: TRBV4-2
J gene: TRBJ2-1
D gene: -
CDR3 DNA: TGTGCCAGCAGCCAAGAGGGCTCGACAGGTTACAATGAGCAGTTCTTC
CDR3 protein: CASSQEGSTGYNEQFF

clone size: once
V gene: TRBV20-1
J gene: TRBJ2-1
D gene: TRBD2
CDR3 DNA: TGCAGTGCTAGTTTGACTAGCGGAGGTTTCAATGACCAGTTCTTC
CDR3 protein: CSASLTSGGFNDQFF

clone size: -
V gene: TRBV3-1
J gene: TRBJ2-5
D gene: TRBD2
CDR3 DNA: TGTGCCAGCAGCAAACCCGGGACTAGCGGACAAGAGACCCAGTACTTC
CDR3 protein: CASSKPGTSGQETQYF

clone size: -
V gene: TRBV27
J gene: TRBJ2-1
D gene: -
CDR3 DNA: TGTGCCAGCAGTCGGGGCGGGGCCACTCACAATGAGCAGTTCTTC
CDR3 protein: CASSRGGATHNEQFF

clone size: -
V gene: TRBV15
J gene: TRBJ2-7
D gene: TRBD2
CDR3 DNA: TGTGCCACCAGCAGAGATCCTAGCGGCCAAGAGACCCCGTACTTC
CDR3 protein: CATSRDPSGQETPYF

clone size: -
V gene: TRBV19
J gene: TRBJ2-1
D gene: TRBD1
CDR3 DNA: TGTGCCAGTAAGGGCCCGGGACAGGGATACAATGAGCAGTTCTTC
CDR3 protein: CASKGPGQGYNEQFF

clone size: once
V gene: TRBV7-9
J gene: TRBJ1-4
D gene: -
CDR3 DNA: TGTGCCAGCAGCTTAGATCGGCAGGGCCTTAATGAAAAACTGTTTTTT
CDR3 protein: CASSLDRQGLNEKLFF

clone size: -
V gene: TRBV12-3/TRBV12-4
J gene: TRBJ2-3
D gene: TRBD2
CDR3 DNA: TGTGCCAGCAGTTTCTGGGGCGTAGCGGGAGGGGACACAGATACGGAGTATTTT
CDR3 protein: CASSFWGVAGGDTDTEYF

clone size: -
V gene: TRBV20-1
J gene: TRBJ1-2
D gene: TRBD1
CDR3 DNA: TGCAGTGCTAGAGCGGGACAGTCCAACTATGGCTACACCTTC
CDR3 protein: CSARAGQSNYGYTF

clone size: -
V gene: TRBV6-5
J gene: TRBJ1-1
D gene: -
CDR3 DNA: TGTGCCAGCAGTTACTTCGGGCAGACCACTGAAGCTTTCTTT
CDR3 protein: CASSYFGQTTEAFF

clone size: -
V gene: TRBV7-9
J gene: TRBJ2-2
D gene: -
CDR3 DNA: TGTGCCAGCAGCCTGAGGGTGTACACCGGGGAGCTGTTTTTT
CDR3 protein: CASSLRVYTGELFF

clone size: few
V gene: TRBV29-1
J gene: TRBJ1-5
D gene: -
CDR3 DNA: TGCAGCGTTGCCGAGGTTAGCAATCAGCCCCAGCATTTT
CDR3 protein: CSVAEVSNQPQHF

clone size: many
V gene: TRBV4-1
J gene: TRBJ2-1
D gene: -
CDR3 DNA: TGCGCCAGCAGCCAAGATCTTTATGCGCAGTTCTTC
CDR3 protein: CASSQDLYAQFF

clone size: few
V gene: TRBV2
J gene: TRBJ2-7
D gene: -
CDR3 DNA: TGTGCCAGCACCCCGGGAAGGGGGGTCTACGAGCAGTACTTC
CDR3 protein: CASTPGRGVYEQYF